This T cell receptor (beta chain) was sequenced in a study of T cell changes during pregnancy in multiple sclerosis. The CDR3 has 15 amino acids. V dropped 5 bases and J dropped 1; count of bases not matched to a gene: 7. Germline assignment: CDR1 SEHNR and CDR2 FQNEAQ (reference sequence). The assay was immunoSEQ multiplex PCR, and TCRdb's table has in-frame clones only and misses some. The sample contains about 75,000 clones, around 90% of which appear only once. The chain joins TRBV7-9 to TRBJ1-1; 7 bases agree with TRBD1. This TCR came from a female donor in good health, enrolled as a control in a pregnancy study. The specimen was peripheral blood, collected in the first trimester of pregnancy. This CDR3 is CASSRPGQQNTEAFF. The CDR3 bases are TGTGCCAGCAGCCGACCGGGACAGCAGAACACTGAAGCTTTCTTT.